This T cell receptor beta chain was sequenced for a study of T cells in Graves' hyperthyroidism and ophthalmopathy. This clonotype was seen more than once but under ten times. With 0 bases removed from V and 0 bases from J, the gap between germline ends came to 7 bases. Germline loops: CDR1 SGHKS, CDR2 YYEKEE (reference sequence). The CDR3 spans 15 residues. Regions amplified from RNA transcripts were the TCR beta CDR3 regions. The HTBI primer set drove a first-round RT-PCR of the TCR CDR3. TCRdb ran MiXCR on the multiplex PCR reads and lists one entry per CDR3 protein. The sample has roughly 720,000 distinct CDR3 sequences, 17% seen once. Absent ophthalmopathy progression within 18 months defined stable Graves' hyperthyroidism.

The rearrangement joins TRBV5-5 to TRBJ1-3, with no clear D. The clonotype comes from a middle-aged man with Graves' hyperthyroidism. Sequenced material: blood. CDR3 nucleotides: TGTGCCAGCAGCTTGGGGCCTTACTCTGGAAACACCATATATTTT. Amino acid sequence: CASSLGPYSGNTIYF.